The present T cell receptor beta chain was sequenced within a study of control samples from healthy donors and cancer patients (dated by TCRdb to the early 2020s). Reading from cysteine to phenylalanine, the CDR3 counts 15 amino acids. The only DNA kept is the CDR3, 45 bases in frame from the first base. Via the germline V gene, CDR1 is MNHEY and CDR2 SVGAGI. The V end loses 5 bases and the J end loses 2 bases, and a stretch of 16 bases separates them. As regards this clone: Its antigen is unknown. The record has no base qualities; no much larger clone is one base away.

To prepare the library, the immunoSEQ multiplex PCR assay was applied. TCRdb mirrors the immuneACCESS table, restricted to in-frame sequences. Some clones are absent from its copies; in checked studies, under half trace to an unresolved V gene, and the reason for the others is unknown. The sample table holds about 170,000 clones, of which 85% to 95% were seen once. In total, the top ten clones hold about 4% of the sample. In this chain, TRBV6-5 is recombined with TRBJ2-7, with the identity of the D gene unclear. Specimen: blood. The sequence was collected from a woman between 55 and 75 years old in good health. The CDR3 has the sequence CASSQFGSEAYEQYF. The DNA sequence is TGTGCCAGCAGTCAATTCGGGTCAGAAGCCTACGAGCAGTACTTC.